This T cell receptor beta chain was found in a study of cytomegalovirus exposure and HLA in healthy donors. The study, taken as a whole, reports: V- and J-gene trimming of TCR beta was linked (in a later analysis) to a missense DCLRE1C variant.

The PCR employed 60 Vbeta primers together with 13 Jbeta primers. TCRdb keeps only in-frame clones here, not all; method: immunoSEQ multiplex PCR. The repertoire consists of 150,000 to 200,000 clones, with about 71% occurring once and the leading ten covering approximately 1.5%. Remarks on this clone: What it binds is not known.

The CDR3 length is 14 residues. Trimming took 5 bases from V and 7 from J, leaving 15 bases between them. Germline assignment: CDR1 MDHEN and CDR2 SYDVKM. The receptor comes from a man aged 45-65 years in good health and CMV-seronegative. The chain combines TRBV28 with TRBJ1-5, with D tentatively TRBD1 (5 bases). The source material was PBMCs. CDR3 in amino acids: CASSPQGPRQPQHF. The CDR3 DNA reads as TGTGCCAGCAGTCCTCAGGGCCCTAGGCAGCCCCAGCATTTT. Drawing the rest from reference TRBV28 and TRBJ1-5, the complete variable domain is DVKVTQSSRYLVKRTGEKVFLECVQDMDHENMFWYRQDPGLGLRLIYFSYDVKMKEKGDIPEGYSVSREKKERFSLILESASTNQTSMYLCASSPQGPRQPQHFGDGTRLSIL.